This entry lists 6 T cell receptor beta chains sequenced from one sample in a study of graft-versus-host responses after intestinal transplantation. TCRdb's copy holds only in-frame clones and misses some; the assay was immunoSEQ multiplex PCR. The table records about 27,000 clones, roughly 85% of them present only once. Here the sequenced sample was PBMCs, taken approximately four weeks after intestinal transplant. These receptors originate from a human patient who received an intestinal transplant, so some T cells may come from the graft donor.

The chain uses TRBV29-1 and TRBJ2-1; 8 positions agree with TRBD2. There are 15 residues in the CDR3. V lost 7 bases to trimming and J lost 3 bases; unmatched junction nucleotides: 11. Germline lookup yields CDR1 SQVTM and CDR2 ANQGSEA. The CDR3 DNA sequence: TGCAGCGCCGAGGCCGGGGGGGGCCTCTACAATGAGCAGTTCTTC. Its translation is CSAEAGGGLYNEQFF.

In this sample, this clone turned up once. The chain uses TRBV5-1 and TRBJ2-1; D could derive from TRBD1 or TRBD2 (5 bases each). CDR3 size: 14 residues. V lost 1 base and J lost 5, with 10 bases in between. CDR1 and CDR2 (germline): SGHRS, YFSETQ. Here the CDR3 DNA reads TGCGCCAGCAGCTTGTACGGGGCGAACAATGAGCAGTTCTTC. Protein sequence: CASSLYGANNEQFF.

The chain couples TRBV28 to TRBJ2-7; D is uncertain. From germline, CDR1 is MDHEN and CDR2 SYDVKM. CDR3 size: 14 residues. The V gene lost 3 bases and the J gene lost 1 base, with 10 bases spanning the gap. DNA of the CDR3: TGTGCCAGCAGTTTTGGTGGCTATTCCTACGAGCAGTACTTC. It is translated as CASSFGGYSYEQYF.

This clone was counted only a few times. V gene TRBV5-1 combines with J gene TRBJ2-1; D gene unclear. The V gene's germline CDR1 is SGHRS and CDR2 YFSETQ. The CDR3 loop spans 14 amino acids. Trimming removed 4 bases at V and 0 bases at J, with 8 bases between. CDR3 protein: CASSGSGSYNEQFF. In DNA form, the CDR3 reads TGCGCCAGCAGCGGGTCCGGCTCCTACAATGAGCAGTTCTTC.

V gene TRBV6-1 combines with J gene TRBJ2-7; tentatively, D is TRBD1 (6 bases). From germline, CDR1 is MNHNS and CDR2 SASEGT. V shed 6 bases and J shed 0 bases, with 9 bases lying between them. The CDR3 is 13 amino acids. DNA of the CDR3: TGTGCCAGCAGCACAGGGCCCTCCTACGAGCAGTACTTC. Its protein product is CASSTGPSYEQYF.

This clone appeared once. This chain uses TRBV7-9 with TRBJ1-6; a weak D match, TRBD1 (5 bases). Per germline, CDR1 SEHNR and CDR2 FQNEAQ (reference sequence). Trimming took 5 bases from V and 8 from J, leaving 13 bases between them. The CDR3 has 14 residues. CDR3 residues: CASSLGGNDSPLHF. The CDR3 DNA is TGTGCCAGCAGCCTGGGGGGGAACGATTCACCCCTCCACTTT.